The 19 T cell receptor beta chains given below trace back to one sample, sequenced in a study of blood T cell repertoires in COVID-19. Clones were read by immunoSEQ multiplex PCR, and TCRdb kept only the in-frame ones, dropping some. The top ten hold 6.5% to 8.5% of the sample, which has 490,000 or so clones, 70% to 90% seen once. The source material was PBMCs or T cells enriched from blood (not recorded which). These receptors all come from an older woman who had recovered from COVID-19.

This chain connects TRBV6-5 to TRBJ1-1; D uncertain. CDR1 is MNHEY, CDR2 SVGAGI, per germline. The V and J ends lost 2 bases and 5 bases respectively, with 9 bases between them. The CDR3 spans 13 residues. The CDR3 coding sequence is TGTGCCAGCAGTTACGCGGTTGGTACTGAAGCTTTCTTT. Its translation is CASSYAVGTEAFF.

The chain uses TRBV28 and TRBJ1-6; 7 bases agree with TRBD1. The trim removed 4 bases at V and 0 bases at J, leaving 9 bases unmatched. Germline CDR1 and CDR2: MDHEN and SYDVKM. This CDR3 spans 18 amino acids. The CDR3 spells CASSSPGQLTSYNSPLHF. The DNA of the CDR3 is TGTGCCAGCAGTTCTCCGGGACAGCTAACCTCCTATAATTCACCCCTCCACTTT.

This clone was picked up a small number of times. The chain joins TRBV10-1 to TRBJ2-2; 8 positions agree with TRBD1. Trimming cost V 2 bases and J 3 bases; bases outside gene matches: 8. This CDR3 is 17 amino acids long. The germline V gene has CDR1 WNHNN and CDR2 SYGVQD (reference sequence). In DNA, the CDR3 is TGCGCCAGCAGTGAGGGTGGCAGGGGGCGAGACACCGGGGAGCTGTTTTTT. Its protein is CASSEGGRGRDTGELFF.

The V gene is TRBV19, the J gene TRBJ1-1; TRBD1 is a possible D gene (5 bases). Germline loops: CDR1 LNHDA, CDR2 SQIVND (reference sequence). The CDR3 is 17 amino acids. The ends were cut back, 1 base at V and 2 bases at J, with 17 bases in the middle. The CDR3 here is CASSIGSSRAVNTEAFF. CDR3 DNA sequence: TGTGCCAGTAGTATAGGATCCTCCAGGGCGGTAAACACTGAAGCTTTCTTT.

This rearrangement joins TRBV5-4 to TRBJ2-4; 9 nucleotides agree with TRBD2. Germline CDR1 and CDR2: SGHNT and YYREEE (reference sequence). The CDR3 extends over 17 amino acids. Trimming at V came to 4 bases and at J to 5 bases, leaving 13 bases not matched to a gene. The CDR3 DNA sequence: TGTGCCAGCAGCCCGGGGCTAGCGGGGCGGGGTGAAAACATTCAGTACTTC. This translates into CASSPGLAGRGENIQYF.

This chain uses TRBV18 with TRBJ2-5; 8 bases are shared with TRBD1. With 6 bases clipped from V and 0 bases from J, the junction kept 12 bases outside the gene matches. CDR1 and CDR2 (germline): KGHSH, LQKENI. There are 17 residues in the CDR3. This CDR3 reads CASSRYLPDRDQETQYF. CDR3 in DNA: TGTGCCAGCTCCCGCTATCTACCGGACAGGGACCAAGAGACCCAGTACTTC. Drawing the rest from reference TRBV18 and TRBJ2-5, the complete variable domain is NAGVMQNPRHLVRRRGQEARLRCSPMKGHSHVYWYRQLPEEGLKFMVYLQKENIIDESGMPKERFSAEFPKEGPSILRIQQVVRGDSAAYFCASSRYLPDRDQETQYFGPGTRLLVL.

The V gene is TRBV5-5, the J gene TRBJ2-1, with no clear D. CDR3 length: 16 amino acids. In germline, CDR1 is SGHKS, CDR2 YYEKEE (reference sequence). V gave up 1 base and J gave up 0 bases, with 11 bases separating them. Here the CDR3 reads CASSLLQRISYNEQFF. The CDR3 nucleotides read TGTGCCAGCAGCTTGCTGCAGCGTATCTCCTACAATGAGCAGTTCTTC.

The chain couples TRBV25-1 to TRBJ1-2; TRBD1 matches 9 bases. CDR1 and CDR2 (germline): MGHDK, SYGVNS. The CDR3 has 12 residues. Germline trimming cut 6 bases from V and 10 bases from J; bases unmatched to any gene: 6. CDR3 amino acids: CASSRDRAPYTF. The DNA for the CDR3 is TGTGCCAGCAGCCGGGACAGGGCCCCCTACACCTTC.

The DNA of the CDR3 is TGTGCCAGCAGTTTAAGAGGCGCTGCAACTAATGAAAAACTGTTTTTT. Its protein is CASSLRGAATNEKLFF. V and J are TRBV28 and TRBJ1-4, with D hard to call. The CDR3 extends over 16 amino acids. Per germline, CDR1 MDHEN and CDR2 SYDVKM. V lost 2 bases and J 0 bases, leaving 10 bases between the germline ends.

V gene TRBV6-5 combines with J gene TRBJ2-1, with 9 bases identical to TRBD1. The germline V gene encodes CDR1 MNHEY and CDR2 SVGAGI. V lost 4 bases to trimming and J lost 2 bases; unmatched junction nucleotides: 3. This CDR3 is 15 amino acids long. CDR3 coding DNA: TGTGCCAGCAGTTTTACAGGGGGCGCCTACAATGAGCAGTTCTTC. The encoded protein is CASSFTGGAYNEQFF.

V and J are TRBV18 and TRBJ2-5; TRBD2 agrees at 7 bases. The V segment lost 4 bases and the J segment 5 bases; nucleotides outside the gene matches: 4. This CDR3 is built from 13 residues. CDR1 KGHSH and CDR2 LQKENI come from the germline V gene. Here the CDR3 DNA reads TGTGCCAGCTCACGAGGGAGGGATGAGACCCAGTACTTC. Translation: CASSRGRDETQYF.

V is TRBV19 and J is TRBJ2-1, with 8 bases fitting TRBD2. This CDR3 spans 16 amino acids. V lost 7 bases, J lost 7 bases, and 15 bases stayed unmatched. CDR1 is LNHDA, CDR2 SQIVND, per germline (reference sequence). As DNA, the CDR3 is TGTGCCAGTACCTCATCCGGGACTAGAGGGAGGAATGAGCAGTTCTTC. Translating gives CASTSSGTRGRNEQFF.

The chain couples TRBV18 to TRBJ1-1, with 7 bases that match TRBD1. The CDR3 runs 15 residues. V was clipped by 3 bases and J by 0 bases; unmatched bases: 4. Germline-derived CDR1 and CDR2 are KGHSH and LQKENI. The DNA of the CDR3 is TGTGCCAGCTCACCGACAGGGAGGATGAACACTGAAGCTTTCTTT. This translates into CASSPTGRMNTEAFF.

This clone was counted only a few times. The DNA for the CDR3 is TGTGCCAGCAGTGAAAACCGACAGGGTGGGTTGTACTTC. It is translated as CASSENRQGGLYF. The chain employs TRBV12-3 or TRBV12-4 and TRBJ2-7; 7 bases align to TRBD1. CDR3 length: 13 amino acids. V shed 5 bases, J shed 12 bases, and the junction held 13 bases outside the gene matches.

This clone has only a few counts. This chain connects TRBV2 to TRBJ1-1; 12 bases line up with TRBD1. Looked up from germline, CDR1 is SNHLY and CDR2 is FYNNEI. V shed 6 bases and J 5 bases; nucleotides not matched to a gene: 4. The CDR3 spans 14 residues. The CDR3 spells CASRGDRGLTEAFF. The CDR3 nucleotides read TGTGCCAGCAGGGGGGACAGGGGGCTTACTGAAGCTTTCTTT.

The V call is TRBV2, the J call TRBJ2-5; 7 bases align to TRBD2. The CDR3 extends over 12 amino acids. The ends lost 4 bases at V and 4 bases at J; junction bases unmatched: 0. Per germline, CDR1 SNHLY and CDR2 FYNNEI. CDR3 sequence: CASSAGGETQYF. The CDR3 coding sequence is TGTGCCAGCAGTGCGGGGGGAGAGACCCAGTACTTC. Using reference TRBV2 and TRBJ2-5 for the parts outside the CDR3, the full variable domain is EPEVTQTPSHQVTQMGQEVILRCVPISNHLYFYWYRQILGQKVEFLVSFYNNEISEKSEIFDDQFSVERPDGSNFTLKIRSTKLEDSAMYFCASSAGGETQYFGPGTRLLVL.

The rearrangement links TRBV11-2 to TRBJ1-1, with 10 bases matching TRBD1. J was trimmed by 6 bases and V by 3 bases; bases with no gene match: 1. From germline, CDR1 is SGHAT and CDR2 FQNNGV. The CDR3 is made up of 13 amino acids. The CDR3 loop is CASSLDRGAEAFF. The CDR3 coding sequence is TGTGCCAGCAGCTTGGACAGGGGGGCTGAAGCTTTCTTT.

V is TRBV11-2 and J is TRBJ2-7; TRBD1 is a possible D gene (6 bases). Germline V gives CDR1 SGHAT, CDR2 FQNNGV. There are 13 residues in the CDR3. V was clipped by 1 base and J by 3 bases, with 7 bases between them. CDR3 DNA: TGTGCCAGCAGCTTAGGGACAGACTACGAGCAGTACGTC. Encoded protein: CASSLGTDYEQYV.

This chain connects TRBV5-1 to TRBJ2-7; 7 nucleotides match TRBD2. This CDR3 contains 14 residues. The ends lost 3 bases at V and 7 bases at J; junction bases unmatched: 10. CDR1 SGHRS and CDR2 YFSETQ come from the germline V gene. The CDR3 DNA reads as TGCGCCAGCAGCTGGGGAGCGGGGCAAAAAGAGCAGTACTTC. Residues: CASSWGAGQKEQYF. The full variable domain, in which reference TRBV5-1 and TRBJ2-7 provide the parts outside the CDR3, is KAGVTQTPRYLIKTRGQQVTLSCSPISGHRSVSWYQQTPGQGLQFLFEYFSETQRNKGNFPGRFSGRQFSNSRSEMNVSTLELGDSALYLCASSWGAGQKEQYFGPGTRLTVT.